The T cell receptor beta chain under discussion was sequenced for a study of cytomegalovirus exposure and HLA in healthy donors. For the study at large: Later, an analysis reported that the 95 to 150 validation repertoires had used the same platform as the approximately 720 first-cohort repertoires.

The study's findings and limits: Reportedly, diagnosis of cytomegalovirus status by the classifier showed high specificity and sensitivity. In vitro experiments confirmed that three CMV-associated chains were specific for CMV antigens.

This CDR3 spans 13 amino acids. Trimming removed 3 bases at V and 5 bases at J, with 10 bases between. Germline values: CDR1 KGHSH, CDR2 LQKENI. Produced via immunoSEQ multiplex PCR; TCRdb's table is partial and in-frame only. The table includes about 280,000 clones, approximately 90% detected once. Notes on this clone: Its antigen is not identified.

Sequencing was performed on PBMCs. This chain links TRBV18 with TRBJ2-5; no reliable D call. This receptor was identified in a woman under 30 in good health and CMV-seronegative. The DNA for the CDR3 is TGTGCCAGCTCACCCGGTTTCCGTGAGACCCAGTACTTC. It specifies CASSPGFRETQYF. Combining the CDR3 with reference TRBV18 and TRBJ2-5 gives the whole variable domain NAGVMQNPRHLVRRRGQEARLRCSPMKGHSHVYWYRQLPEEGLKFMVYLQKENIIDESGMPKERFSAEFPKEGPSILRIQQVVRGDSAAYFCASSPGFRETQYFGPGTRLLVL.